This T cell receptor (beta chain) was identified during a study of Graves' ophthalmopathy and Graves' hyperthyroidism. Study results and caveats: An approximately 83% specificity and about 88% sensitivity were achieved by a 13-signature model that separated ophthalmopathy from stable hyperthyroidism. Both a roughly 70% sensitivity and an approximately 72% specificity characterized the model's predictions of ophthalmopathy progression.

Newly diagnosed hyperthyroidism donors, aged 18 to 65, duration under 2 months. RNA transcripts yielded amplified TCR beta CDR3 regions. RT-PCR with HTBI primers came first, then second-round multiplex PCR. TCRdb redid the calling of the multiplex PCR reads with MiXCR, one entry per CDR3 protein. The table records 680,000 or so distinct CDR3 sequences, around a fifth of them present only once. This CDR3 region has 12 residues. Germline values: CDR1 PRHDT, CDR2 FYEKMQ (reference sequence). Comment on this clonotype: Its antigen is as yet unknown. The junction differs from germline at one of its ends, possibly a read error.

The material sequenced was peripheral blood. This TCR was sampled from a woman aged 18-35 years with stable Graves' hyperthyroidism. Some clones in this sample may be carry-over from other donors' samples. V gene TRBV13 combines with J gene TRBJ2-7; no definite D call. CDR3 coding DNA: TGTGCCAGCAGCTCGGAGCCCTACGAGCAGTCCTTC. This translates into CASSSEPYEQSF.